The 29 T cell receptor beta chains below all came from one sample that was sequenced in a study of blood T cell repertoires in COVID-19. Data came from immunoSEQ multiplex PCR; TCRdb stores just in-frame clones and leaves some out. Of some 300,000 clones in the sample, over 75% were seen once. The sample consisted of PBMCs or T cells enriched from blood (not recorded which). The receptors were gathered from a young man who had recovered from COVID-19.

In its sample, this clone was seen once. This sequence joins TRBV7-9 and TRBJ2-2, with TRBD2 as a possible D gene (6 bases). CDR1 SEHNR and CDR2 FQNEAQ come from the germline V gene (reference sequence). This CDR3 contains 13 residues. The V gene lost 4 bases and the J gene lost 5 bases, with 8 bases spanning the gap. CDR3 bases: TGTGCCAGCAGCTGGGAGGTGACCGGGGAGCTGTTTTTT. Amino acid sequence: CASSWEVTGELFF.

The chain joins TRBV11-1 to TRBJ2-1; D remains ambiguous. CDR1 is SGHAT, CDR2 FQDESV, per germline (reference sequence). This CDR3 is built from 14 residues. The germline V and J ends were trimmed by 3 bases and 1 base, with 7 bases remaining between them. The CDR3 nucleotides read TGTGCCAGCAGCTTCGAGTTATCCTACAATGAGCAGTTCTTC. Protein product: CASSFELSYNEQFF.

With respect to this clone: Other DNA sequences of this sample code for an identical CDR3. The rearrangement links TRBV18 to TRBJ2-7, with TRBD1 matching over 9 bases. Losses at the gene ends were 3 bases for V and 3 bases for J; bases not matched to a gene: 3. The CDR3 is 14 amino acids. Germline V gene data show CDR1 as KGHSH and CDR2 as LQKENI. As DNA, the CDR3 is TGTGCCAGCTCACCGTCGACAGGGGGCTACGAGCAGTACTTC. Its protein is CASSPSTGGYEQYF.

The chain joins TRBV5-8 to TRBJ1-2, with TRBD1 identical over 9 bases. The germline CDR1 and CDR2 sequences are SGHTS and YDEGEE. This CDR3 contains 13 residues. V dropped 9 bases and J dropped 1; count of bases not matched to a gene: 4. Here the CDR3 DNA reads TGTGCCACTGGACAGGGGAGTAACTATGGCTACACCTTC. This sequence encodes CATGQGSNYGYTF.

The table lists this clone with a few counts. The gene calls are TRBV19 and TRBJ2-1; 7 nucleotides agree with TRBD2. This CDR3 contains 19 residues. Germline lookup yields CDR1 LNHDA and CDR2 SQIVND (reference sequence). The V segment lost 1 base and the J segment 0 bases; nucleotides outside the gene matches: 12. Here the CDR3 reads CASSIGLPGGSNSYNEQFF. The CDR3 DNA follows: TGTGCCAGTAGTATAGGTTTACCCGGGGGGTCGAACTCCTACAATGAGCAGTTCTTC.

This chain joins TRBV5-1 and TRBJ2-2; the match to TRBD2 covers 7 bases. CDR1 and CDR2 (germline): SGHRS, YFSETQ. The CDR3 is 14 residues long. The J segment lost 0 bases and the V segment lost 8 bases, leaving 4 bases of the junction unmatched. CDR3 sequence: CASRGGPNTGELFF. The CDR3 bases are TGCGCCAGTCGCGGGGGACCGAACACCGGGGAGCTGTTTTTT.

The chain has TRBV29-1 and TRBJ1-2, with 8 bases fitting TRBD1. The CDR3 length is 18 residues. V trimming: 0 bases; J trimming: 4 bases; junction bases outside the gene matches: 16. CDR1 SQVTM and CDR2 ANQGSEA come from the germline V gene. CDR3 DNA: TGCAGCGTTGAAGATTTCCTCGGGACAGGAAGAGTCGGCTATGGCTACACCTTC. As protein: CSVEDFLGTGRVGYGYTF.

The genes are TRBV4-1 and TRBJ1-4; TRBD1 agrees at 10 bases. CDR3 size: 15 residues. Germline CDR1 is MGHRA and CDR2 is YSYEKL. V lost 1 base, J lost 8 bases, and 4 bases stayed unmatched. CDR3 amino acids: CASSQGDRGREKLFF. The CDR3 DNA sequence: TGCGCCAGCAGCCAAGGGGACAGGGGAAGGGAAAAACTGTTTTTT.

The chain employs TRBV24-1 and TRBJ2-6; perhaps TRBD2 as D (7 bases). Germline CDR1 is KGHDR and CDR2 is SFDVKD. Trimming took off 5 bases at V and 2 bases at J, with 12 bases between the two ends. The length of the CDR3 is 16 residues. The CDR3 DNA is TGTGCCACCAGTGCCGTGCGGGGGCCTGGGGCCAACGTCCTGACTTTC. Amino acid sequence: CATSAVRGPGANVLTF.

This chain uses TRBV6-5 with TRBJ1-1; D remains ambiguous. The V end lost 2 bases, the J end lost 0 bases, and 7 bases lay between the germline ends. The CDR3 spans 14 residues. Germline CDR1 is MNHEY and CDR2 is SVGAGI. The CDR3 is CASSYGQMNTEAFF. The CDR3 DNA reads as TGTGCCAGCAGTTACGGGCAGATGAACACTGAAGCTTTCTTT.

The V call is TRBV19, the J call TRBJ2-7; no definite D call. The CDR3 sequence is 13 residues long. In germline, CDR1 is LNHDA, CDR2 SQIVND (reference sequence). Trimming removed 5 bases at V and 6 bases at J, with 14 bases between. This CDR3 is CASSLPGLIEQYF. CDR3 bases: TGTGCCAGTAGTTTACCGGGTCTTATCGAGCAGTACTTC.

V and J are TRBV3-1 (or the pseudogene TRBV3-2) and TRBJ2-5; D gene uncertain. This CDR3 has 11 residues. CDR1 is LGHDT, CDR2 YNNKEL, per germline (reference sequence). V gave up 0 bases and J gave up 7 bases, with 3 bases separating them. CDR3 sequence: CASSQERTQYF. CDR3 DNA sequence: TGTGCCAGCAGCCAAGAGAGGACCCAGTACTTC.

The chain carries TRBV7-2 and TRBJ2-3, with D maybe TRBD2 (6 bases). V lost 5 bases and J lost 4, with 19 bases in between. This CDR3 has 16 amino acids. Germline V CDR1 and CDR2: SGHTA, FQGNSA. The CDR3 DNA reads TGTGCCAGCAGCGCCCAGCGGGCTAAAGGCGCAGATACGCAGTATTTT. It translates to CASSAQRAKGADTQYF.

V gene TRBV5-1 combines with J gene TRBJ2-7; D is ambiguous. CDR1 is SGHRS, CDR2 YFSETQ, per germline. The V end lost 4 bases, the J end lost 5 bases, and 10 bases lay between the germline ends. The CDR3 has 12 amino acids. CDR3 region: CASSPAGDEQYF. CDR3 coding DNA: TGCGCCAGCAGCCCAGCAGGCGACGAGCAGTACTTC.

The chain uses TRBV25-1 and TRBJ2-5; no definite D call. CDR1 MGHDK and CDR2 SYGVNS come from the germline V gene. Trimming cost V 0 bases and J 5 bases, with 4 bases left between them. The CDR3 contains 12 residues. The CDR3 DNA reads TGTGCCAGCAGTGAATATTATGAGACCCAGTACTTC. It specifies CASSEYYETQYF.

The CDR3 sequence: CASSLSGRPFSYEQYF. The DNA of the CDR3 is TGTGCCAGCAGTTTATCGGGGAGGCCTTTCTCCTACGAGCAGTACTTC. The genes are TRBV27 and TRBJ2-7; D might be TRBD2 (6 bases). The CDR3 extends over 16 amino acids. CDR1 and CDR2 from the germline V gene are MNHEY and SMNVEV (reference sequence). Trimming removed 0 bases from V and 0 bases from J, with 12 bases in between.

This clone was picked up a small number of times. In DNA, the CDR3 is TGTGCCAGCAGCCCTGAGGCCCCCGAGCAGTACTTC. Protein: CASSPEAPEQYF. J is TRBJ2-7 and V is TRBV5-5, with D unresolved. Germline assignment: CDR1 SGHKS and CDR2 YYEKEE (reference sequence). V dropped 4 bases and J dropped 6 bases, with 11 bases sitting between them. This CDR3 comprises 12 residues.

This clone was detected only a few times. The CDR3 here is CATSRDLVGWRSSYEQYF. The CDR3 nucleotides are TGTGCCACCAGCAGAGACCTGGTCGGGTGGCGGAGCTCCTACGAGCAGTACTTC. V is TRBV15 and J is TRBJ2-7; D call uncertain. CDR3 length equals 18 residues. Germline V CDR1 and CDR2: LNHNV, YYDKDF (reference sequence). Trimming removed 0 bases from V and 0 bases from J, with 18 bases in between.

Points on this clone: A far larger clone is one nucleotide away, so this likely arose from a read error. This chain joins TRBV9 and TRBJ2-2, with TRBD2 matching over 7 bases. The junction had 4 bases not matched to a gene; V was cut back by 3 bases and J by 2 bases. CDR3 length: 15 residues. The V gene's germline CDR1 is SGDLS and CDR2 YYNGEE. The CDR3 loop is CASSALADNTGELFF. The CDR3 DNA reads TGTGCCAGCAGCGCGCTAGCGGATAACACCGGGGAGCTGTTTTTT.

This clone was seen repeatedly, ten times or more. The rearrangement joins TRBV14 to TRBJ1-1; D might be TRBD1 (6 bases). Trimming left V 4 bases short and J 0 bases short, with 9 bases between. Germline-derived CDR1 and CDR2 are SGHDN and FVKESK. This CDR3 contains 14 residues. CDR3 sequence (DNA): TGTGCCAGCAGCCTAGGACAGCTGAACACTGAAGCTTTCTTT. Translation gives CASSLGQLNTEAFF.

The chain carries TRBV6-1 and TRBJ1-6; TRBD1 matches at 7 bases. Germline-derived CDR1 and CDR2 are MNHNS and SASEGT. V shed 4 bases, J shed 2 bases, and the junction held 5 bases outside the gene matches. This CDR3 has 16 residues. As DNA, the CDR3 is TGTGCCAGCAGTGGGGGACAGCTGACCTATAATTCACCCCTCCACTTT. Translation: CASSGGQLTYNSPLHF.

V and J are TRBV4-1 and TRBJ2-1; 9 bases are shared with TRBD2. Germline values: CDR1 MGHRA, CDR2 YSYEKL. The CDR3 length is 16 residues. The ends lost 0 bases at V and 8 bases at J; junction bases unmatched: 8. The CDR3 coding sequence is TGCGCCAGCAGCCAAGAAACTGGCGGGGGGGCATATGAGCAGTTCTTC. Translating gives CASSQETGGGAYEQFF.

As DNA, the CDR3 is TGTGCCAGTACCCGGGGACAGCCCGTAGGTAGCAATCAGCCCCAGCATTTT. This codes for CASTRGQPVGSNQPQHF. The chain recombines TRBV19 with TRBJ1-5; 7 bases match TRBD1. Germline CDR1 reads LNHDA; CDR2 reads SQIVND (reference sequence). CDR3 length: 17 amino acids. The trim removed 7 bases at V and 0 bases at J, leaving 12 bases unmatched.

The J gene is TRBJ1-1, the V gene TRBV19; TRBD1 aligns across 9 bases. The CDR3 sequence is 14 residues long. CDR1 LNHDA and CDR2 SQIVND come from the germline V gene (reference sequence). The V gene end was trimmed by 5 bases and the J gene end by 1 base; junction bases not matched to a gene: 2. CDR3 region: CASSVQGANTEAFF. Written as DNA, the CDR3 is TGTGCCAGTAGTGTACAGGGGGCGAACACTGAAGCTTTCTTT.

The chain carries TRBV7-6 and TRBJ2-1; D is undetermined. Germline-derived CDR1 and CDR2 are SGHVS and FNYEAQ. This CDR3 spans 14 amino acids. The ends were cut back, 1 base at V and 8 bases at J, with 12 bases in the middle. The CDR3 nucleotides are TGTGCCAGCAGCTTAGGCCCTTTCGCGGATGAGCAGTTCTTC. It specifies CASSLGPFADEQFF. The full variable domain, rest sourced from reference TRBV7-6 and TRBJ2-1, is GAGVSQSPRYKVTKRGQDVALRCDPISGHVSLYWYRQALGQGPEFLTYFNYEAQQDKSGLPNDRFSAERPEGSISTLTIQRTEQRDSAMYRCASSLGPFADEQFFGPGTRLTVL.

V is TRBV27 and J is TRBJ2-7; 7 bases are a match to TRBD2. This CDR3 has 14 residues. Germline V lookup: CDR1 MNHEY, CDR2 SMNVEV (reference sequence). After removal of 3 bases from V and 8 bases from J, the junction contained 10 bases not matched to a gene. The CDR3 DNA sequence: TGTGCCAGCAGTTTCAGAGGGACTATTGGCAAGCAGTACTTC. This encodes CASSFRGTIGKQYF.

This rearrangement joins TRBV11-3 to TRBJ1-3; D is ambiguous. Germline V lookup: CDR1 SGHNT, CDR2 YENEEA. V lost 4 bases and J 0 bases, leaving 10 bases between the germline ends. There are 15 residues in the CDR3. In DNA, the CDR3 is TGTGCCAGCAGCTCCCGGGTTGCCTCTGGAAACACCATATATTTT. This gives the protein CASSSRVASGNTIYF.

This chain links TRBV19 with TRBJ2-7; D is possibly TRBD1 (6 bases). The germline V gene encodes CDR1 LNHDA and CDR2 SQIVND (reference sequence). V was pared by 4 bases and J by 3 bases, with 13 bases between. The CDR3 is made up of 14 amino acids. For the CDR3, the DNA is TGTGCCAGTAGTACGGACAGCAGTGACTACGAGCAGTACTTC. It translates to CASSTDSSDYEQYF.

The rearrangement uses TRBV19 and TRBJ2-1, with TRBD1 matching 7 bases. Trimming removed 10 bases from V and 10 bases from J; junction bases left unmatched: 13. This CDR3 has 13 residues. The germline V gene encodes CDR1 LNHDA and CDR2 SQIVND (reference sequence). CDR3 in amino acids: CATEPGQSEEQFF. As DNA, the CDR3 is TGTGCCACCGAGCCGGGACAGTCCGAAGAGCAGTTCTTC.